The clone carrying this T cell receptor beta chain has only a few counts. As yet, its antigen is unknown. The data are from a study of cytomegalovirus exposure and HLA in healthy donors. Background on the study: A prior analysis found about 120 million unique TCR beta sequences from 150 million to 200 million T cells.

Study observations and caveats: Clonal expansion was found to be greater in HLA-associated TCR beta chains than in equally common others in a later analysis. Some V segments (TRBV6-2 and TRBV6-3 among them) were excluded as indistinguishable. In vitro, a few CMV-associated chains proved specific for CMV antigens.

Both 60 Vbeta primers and 13 Jbeta primers went into the PCR. The protocol was immunoSEQ multiplex PCR, while the TCRdb copy is restricted to in-frame clones and leaves out a portion. The sample lists under 200,000 clones; 60% to 80% were seen once. V lost 1 base to trimming and J lost 4 bases; unmatched junction nucleotides: 2. CDR1 and CDR2 (germline): SGHAT, FQNNGV. The CDR3 runs to 15 residues. The sequenced sample consisted of PBMCs. J is TRBJ2-1 and V is TRBV11-2; 9 bases are shared with TRBD1. The clonotype comes from a male donor in good health and CMV-seronegative. DNA for the CDR3: TGTGCCAGCAGCTTAGGACAGGGGGTTTACAATGAGCAGTTCTTC. Translated, it gives CASSLGQGVYNEQFF.